The present T cell receptor beta chain was sequenced within a study of chemoradiotherapy in HPV16-positive cancers. Whole-study results and caveats: Candidate HPV-specific clones and E7-related TCR motifs grew in tumor during treatment.

To note about this clone: The antigen is not known.

The table came from immunoSEQ multiplex PCR; TCRdb's copy has only in-frame clones and leaves some out. This table holds about 2,000 clones, about nine tenths found once. Over chemoradiotherapy, repertoires were sampled more than once. The junction had 12 bases not matched to a gene; V was cut back by 5 bases and J by 11 bases. This CDR3 comprises 15 residues. CDR1 and CDR2 (germline): SEHNR, FQNEAQ (reference sequence). This sample comprised tumor tissue, obtained from a patient who underwent chemoradiotherapy. This rearrangement joins TRBV7-9 to TRBJ1-5, with 10 bases identical to TRBD1. The origin of this receptor is a human donor with HPV-associated anogenital cancer. The CDR3 protein is CASSQGQGMGVSQHF. CDR3 DNA: TGTGCCAGCAGCCAGGGACAGGGGATGGGGGTGTCCCAGCATTTT.